The T cell receptor (beta chain) described here comes from a study of blood T cell repertoires in COVID-19. Study-wide background: The United States, Italy and Spain provided the acute and convalescent COVID-19 samples.

V lost 4 bases to trimming and J lost 4 bases; unmatched junction nucleotides: 3. Germline V gene data show CDR1 as SGHRS and CDR2 as YFSETQ. CDR3 length: 13 amino acids. Assay: immunoSEQ multiplex PCR; the TCRdb copy retains only in-frame clones and omits some. The sample has under 300,000 clones; around 89% are singletons. The chain joins TRBV5-1 to TRBJ1-1; 8 positions match TRBD1. The clonotype comes from a woman between 40 and 50 years old with acute or convalescent COVID-19. The specimen sequenced was peripheral blood. CDR3 bases: TGCGCCAGCAGCACCACAGGGGGCACTGAAGCTTTCTTT. It yields the protein CASSTTGGTEAFF. Full variable domain (missing parts from reference TRBV5-1 and TRBJ1-1): KAGVTQTPRYLIKTRGQQVTLSCSPISGHRSVSWYQQTPGQGLQFLFEYFSETQRNKGNFPGRFSGRQFSNSRSEMNVSTLELGDSALYLCASSTTGGTEAFFGQGTRLTVV.